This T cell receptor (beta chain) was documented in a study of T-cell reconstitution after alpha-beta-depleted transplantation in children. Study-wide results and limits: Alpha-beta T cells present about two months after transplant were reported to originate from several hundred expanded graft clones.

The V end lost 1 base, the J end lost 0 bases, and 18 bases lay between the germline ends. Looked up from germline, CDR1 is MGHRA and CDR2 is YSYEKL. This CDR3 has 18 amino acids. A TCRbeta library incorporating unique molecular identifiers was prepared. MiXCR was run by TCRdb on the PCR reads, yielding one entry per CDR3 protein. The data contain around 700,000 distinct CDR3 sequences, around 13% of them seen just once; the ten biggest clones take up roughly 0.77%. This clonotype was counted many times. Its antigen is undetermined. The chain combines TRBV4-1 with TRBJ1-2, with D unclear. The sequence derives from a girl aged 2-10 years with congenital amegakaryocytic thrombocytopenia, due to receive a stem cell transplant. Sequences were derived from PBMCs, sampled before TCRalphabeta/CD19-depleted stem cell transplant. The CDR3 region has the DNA TGCGCCAGCAGCCAAGGATTGAGGTTCGGTAGATCTAACTATGGCTACACCTTC. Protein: CASSQGLRFGRSNYGYTF.